The count of the clone carrying this T cell receptor beta chain is one. Antigen unknown. These data belong to a study of OX40 agonist ivuxolimab in advanced cancers. As for the study in general: Ivuxolimab doses were 0.01, 0.1, 0.3, 1.5, 3 or 10 mg/kg every 2 weeks. Partial responses were recorded for three patients, including one with hepatocellular carcinoma and two with cutaneous melanoma. Study-wide points: In the 0.1 to 3.0 mg/kg range, CD4+ and CD8+ blood T cells had expanded clonally by week 6.

Repertoires were generated with immunoSEQ multiplex PCR, while TCRdb's copy carries only in-frame clones and drops some. The sample includes some 100,000 clones, around 91% of them seen just once. Sequences were derived from CD4+ or CD8+ T cells sorted from blood, sampled in a trial of the OX40 agonist ivuxolimab. This clonotype was obtained from an adult with an advanced solid tumor such as melanoma, head and neck, liver or kidney cancer.

CDR3 coding DNA: TGTGCCAGCAGTTTAACGGGATGGGGAGAGACCCAGTACTTC. Amino acids: CASSLTGWGETQYF. V is TRBV28 and J is TRBJ2-5; tentative D call: TRBD2 (5 bases). The CDR3 contains 14 residues. Between the trimmed V and J ends, which lost 2 bases and 4 bases, there was a span of 11 bases. Germline loops: CDR1 MDHEN, CDR2 SYDVKM.